The present TCR beta chain was sequenced within a study of T-cell memory formation after mild COVID-19 (dated by TCRdb to 2020 to 2022). Study-level background: TCR sequence clusters from the two donors were found to be largely donor specific. Two young, previously healthy adult volunteers, one female and one male, were included in the cohort. In a couple of donors, T-cell clones that expanded and contracted after mild COVID-19 were followed by sequencing TCRalpha and TCRbeta repertoires longitudinally. Results the study describes overall, beyond this receptor: Contracting CD4+ clones were located mainly in the CM and EM memory subsets, whereas CD8+ clones were found to be enriched in EMRA. The second-wave clones that peaked on day 37 were not confirmed to be SARS-CoV-2 specific. Only two mild cases were covered in the study, and larger cohorts including severe cases with pre-infection samples were considered necessary. Some responding clones were detected in pre-infection memory, suggesting pre-existing cross-reactive memory T cells joined the SARS-CoV-2 response. Balanced CD4/CD8 phenotypes were observed for clones contracting from day 15 to 85, whereas a bias towards CD4+ was observed for a second wave of clones expanding from day 15 to 37.

This clonotype was counted at least ten times. What this receptor recognizes is not known. One base away there is no much larger clone; base qualities are not given. Between the V and J ends, shortened by 9 bases and 4 bases respectively, the junction contains 7 bases. CDR1 and CDR2 are drawn from the germline V gene: SGHTA, FQGNSA. Including the terminal cysteine and phenylalanine, the CDR3 comprises 12 residues. The sequence is cut down to CDR3 DNA, 36 bases in frame from base 1. Sequencing instrument: Illumina NovaSeq 6000. cDNA libraries for TCRalpha and TCRbeta were prepared by 5'RACE using constant-segment primers, with sample barcodes and unique molecular identifiers added. RNA was extracted from every sample with Trizol reagent. Library amplification was performed in two PCR steps, and a second sample barcode and Illumina TruSeq adapters were introduced in the second step. The libraries were sequenced on an Illumina NovaSeq using 2 x 150 bp paired-end reads. In the paper's pipeline: With migec v1.2.7, reads were demultiplexed and then collapsed into UMI-guided consensus sequences. Using mixcr v2.1.11, UMI consensuses were aligned to TRA and TRB V and J templates and then assembled into clonotypes. A clonotype was counted as expanded or contracted only when both edgeR and NoisET called the clonotype significant, with the noise models trained on biological replicates. For edgeR calls, the thresholds were a false discovery rate-adjusted p below 0.01 and a log2 fold-change of 1. PCA with hierarchical clustering of max-normalized trajectories of the 1000 most abundant clonotypes was used as exploratory dynamics analysis. Separately sequenced CD4+ and CD8+ repertoires were used to assign the CD4 or CD8 phenotype of responding clones. TCRdb handled the public reads itself, with Q25 trimming in fastp and clone calling in MiXCR, and kept productive beta chains. Rows are unified per CDR3 protein, each entry keeping the most common DNA and genes. These V and J calls derive from TCRdb rather than the authors' analysis. The sample records under 300,000 distinct CDR3 sequences, 8% to 10% of which are singletons. The ten largest account for roughly 23% of the sample.

Ficoll-Paque density gradient centrifugation was the method used to isolate PBMCs. The origin of this receptor is a man aged 18 to 35 who had mild COVID-19 (a few samples of this study predate the infection). The sample titles of this study are shuffled in the database, so cell type and time point are left out; the donor was told from shared clones. Sequenced material: PBMCs or a T cell subset sorted from them (not recorded which). In this chain, TRBV7-2 is recombined with TRBJ1-6; the D gene cannot be resolved reliably. The sequenced DNA: TGTGCCAGTTCCCTTTATAATTCACCCCTCCACTTT. Translated, this gives CASSLYNSPLHF.